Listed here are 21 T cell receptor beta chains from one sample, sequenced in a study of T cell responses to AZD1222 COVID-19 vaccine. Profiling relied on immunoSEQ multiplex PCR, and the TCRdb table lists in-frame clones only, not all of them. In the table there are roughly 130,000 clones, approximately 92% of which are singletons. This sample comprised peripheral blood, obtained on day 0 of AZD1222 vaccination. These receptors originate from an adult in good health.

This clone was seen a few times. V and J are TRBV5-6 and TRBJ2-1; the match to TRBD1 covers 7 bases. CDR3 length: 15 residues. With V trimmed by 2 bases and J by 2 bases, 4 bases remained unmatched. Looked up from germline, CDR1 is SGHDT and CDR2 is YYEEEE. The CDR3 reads CASSLSQGAYNEQFF. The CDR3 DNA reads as TGTGCCAGCAGCTTAAGCCAGGGGGCCTACAATGAGCAGTTCTTC.

DNA of the CDR3: TGTGCCAGCGGTTACAGGGGACTCGGGTCACCCCTCCACTTT. It specifies CASGYRGLGSPLHF. V usage is TRBV28 and J usage is TRBJ1-6; TRBD1 matches at 7 bases. The V gene's germline CDR1 is MDHEN and CDR2 SYDVKM. The CDR3 runs to 14 residues. V shed 8 bases, J shed 10 bases, and the junction held 11 bases outside the gene matches.

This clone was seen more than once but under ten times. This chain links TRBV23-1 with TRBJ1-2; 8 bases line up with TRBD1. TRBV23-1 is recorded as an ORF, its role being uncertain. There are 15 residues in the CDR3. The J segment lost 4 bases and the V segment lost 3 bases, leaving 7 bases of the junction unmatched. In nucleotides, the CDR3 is TGCGCCAGCAGTCACTGGACGGACAGGGCCTATGGCTACACCTTC. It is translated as CASSHWTDRAYGYTF.

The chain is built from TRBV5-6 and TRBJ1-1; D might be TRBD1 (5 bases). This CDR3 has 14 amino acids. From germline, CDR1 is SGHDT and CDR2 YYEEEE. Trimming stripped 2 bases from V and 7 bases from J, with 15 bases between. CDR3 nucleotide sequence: TGTGCCAGCAGCTTTCCGGGGCGAAATCATGAAGCTTTCTTT. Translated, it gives CASSFPGRNHEAFF.

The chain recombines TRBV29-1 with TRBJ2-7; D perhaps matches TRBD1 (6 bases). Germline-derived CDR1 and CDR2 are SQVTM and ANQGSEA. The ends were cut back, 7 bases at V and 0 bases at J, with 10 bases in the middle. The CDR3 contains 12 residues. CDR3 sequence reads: CSGRDNSYEQYF. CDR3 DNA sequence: TGCAGCGGACGGGACAACTCCTACGAGCAGTACTTC.

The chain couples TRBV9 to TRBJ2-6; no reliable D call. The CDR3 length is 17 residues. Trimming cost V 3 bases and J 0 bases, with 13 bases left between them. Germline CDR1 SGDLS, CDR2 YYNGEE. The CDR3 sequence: CASSEEPYVSGANVLTF. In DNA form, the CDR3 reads TGTGCCAGCAGCGAGGAACCGTATGTCTCTGGGGCCAACGTCCTGACTTTC.

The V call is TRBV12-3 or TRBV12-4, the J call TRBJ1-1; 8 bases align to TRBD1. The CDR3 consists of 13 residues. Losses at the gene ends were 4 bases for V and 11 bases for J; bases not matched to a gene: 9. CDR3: CASSWGTGPGAFF. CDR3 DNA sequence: TGTGCCAGCAGTTGGGGGACAGGCCCGGGGGCTTTCTTT.

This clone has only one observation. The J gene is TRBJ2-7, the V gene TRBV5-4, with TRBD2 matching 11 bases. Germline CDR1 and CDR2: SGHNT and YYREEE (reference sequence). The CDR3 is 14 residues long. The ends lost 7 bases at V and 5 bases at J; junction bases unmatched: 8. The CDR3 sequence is CASAIAGGGDEQYF. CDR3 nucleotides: TGTGCCAGCGCCATAGCGGGAGGGGGCGACGAGCAGTACTTC.

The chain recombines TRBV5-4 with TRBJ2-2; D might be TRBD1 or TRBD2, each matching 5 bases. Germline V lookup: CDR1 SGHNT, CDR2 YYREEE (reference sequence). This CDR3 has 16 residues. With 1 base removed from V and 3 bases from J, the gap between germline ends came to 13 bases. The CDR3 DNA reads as TGTGCCAGCAGCTTGCGGACCGGGGCTCACACCGGGGAGCTGTTTTTT. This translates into CASSLRTGAHTGELFF.

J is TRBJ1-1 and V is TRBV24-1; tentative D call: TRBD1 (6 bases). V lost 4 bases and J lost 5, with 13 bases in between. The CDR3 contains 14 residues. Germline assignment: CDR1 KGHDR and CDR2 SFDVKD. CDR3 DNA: TGTGCCACCAGTGACACCGGGACAAGGACTGAAGCTTTCTTT. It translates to CATSDTGTRTEAFF.

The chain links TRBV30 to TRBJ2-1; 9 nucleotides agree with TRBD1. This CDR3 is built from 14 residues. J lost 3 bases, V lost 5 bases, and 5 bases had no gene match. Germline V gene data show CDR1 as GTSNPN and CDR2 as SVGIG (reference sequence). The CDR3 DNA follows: TGTGCCTGGTCAAAGGACAGGGGCTACAATGAGCAGTTCTTC. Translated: CAWSKDRGYNEQFF.

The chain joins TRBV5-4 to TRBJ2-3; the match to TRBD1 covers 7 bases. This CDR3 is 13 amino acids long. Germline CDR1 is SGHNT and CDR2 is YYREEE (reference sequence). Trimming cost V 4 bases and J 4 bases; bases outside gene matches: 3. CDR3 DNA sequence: TGTGCCAGCAGCCGACAGGGAGCAGATACGCAGTATTTT. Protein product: CASSRQGADTQYF.

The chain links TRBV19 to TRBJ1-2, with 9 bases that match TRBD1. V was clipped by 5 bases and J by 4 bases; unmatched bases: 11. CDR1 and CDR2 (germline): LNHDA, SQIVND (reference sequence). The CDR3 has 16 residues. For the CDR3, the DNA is TGTGCCAGTAGTGACCGGGACAGGGTATTTTTCTATGGCTACACCTTC. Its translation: CASSDRDRVFFYGYTF.

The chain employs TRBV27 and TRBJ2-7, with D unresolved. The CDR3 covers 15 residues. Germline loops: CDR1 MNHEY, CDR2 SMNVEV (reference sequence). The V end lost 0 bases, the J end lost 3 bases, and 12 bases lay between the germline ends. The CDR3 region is CASSLSPGTGYEQYF. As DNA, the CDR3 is TGTGCCAGCAGTTTATCCCCGGGTACGGGCTACGAGCAGTACTTC.

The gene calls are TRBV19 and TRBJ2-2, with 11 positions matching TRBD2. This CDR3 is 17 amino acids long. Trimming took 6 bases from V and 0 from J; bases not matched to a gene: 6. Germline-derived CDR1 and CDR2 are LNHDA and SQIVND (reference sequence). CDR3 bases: TGTGCCAGTAGCCATAGACTAGCGGGGACGAACACCGGGGAGCTGTTTTTT. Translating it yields CASSHRLAGTNTGELFF.

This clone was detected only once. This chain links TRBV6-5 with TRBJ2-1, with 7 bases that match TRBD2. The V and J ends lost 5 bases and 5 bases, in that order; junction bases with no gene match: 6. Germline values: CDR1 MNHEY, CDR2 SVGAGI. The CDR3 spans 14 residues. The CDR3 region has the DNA TGTGCCAGCAGTATAGCGGGCATCAACAATGAGCAGTTCTTC. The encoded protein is CASSIAGINNEQFF.

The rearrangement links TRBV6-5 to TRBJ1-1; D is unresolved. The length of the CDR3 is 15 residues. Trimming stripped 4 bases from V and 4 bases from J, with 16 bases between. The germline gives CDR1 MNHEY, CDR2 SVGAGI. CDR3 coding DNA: TGTGCCAGCAGTTCGACCCCAGACGCGGGCACTGAAGCTTTCTTT. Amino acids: CASSSTPDAGTEAFF.

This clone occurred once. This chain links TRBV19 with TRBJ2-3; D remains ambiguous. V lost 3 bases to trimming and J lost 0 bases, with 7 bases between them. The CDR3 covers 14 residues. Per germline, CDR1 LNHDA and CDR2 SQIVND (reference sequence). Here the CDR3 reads CASSIYPSTDTQYF. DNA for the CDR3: TGTGCCAGTAGTATCTATCCTAGCACAGATACGCAGTATTTT.

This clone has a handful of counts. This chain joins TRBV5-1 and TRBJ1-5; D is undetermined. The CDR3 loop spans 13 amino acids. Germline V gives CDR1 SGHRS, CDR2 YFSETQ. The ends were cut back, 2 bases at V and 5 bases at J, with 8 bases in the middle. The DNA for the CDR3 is TGCGCCAGCAGCTTATGGATAGATCAGCCCCAGCATTTT. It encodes CASSLWIDQPQHF.

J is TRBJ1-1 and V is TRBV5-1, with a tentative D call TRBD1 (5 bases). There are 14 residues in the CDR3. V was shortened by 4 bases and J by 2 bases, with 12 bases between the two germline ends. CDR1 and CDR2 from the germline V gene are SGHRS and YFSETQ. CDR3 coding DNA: TGCGCCAGCAGCACCGGGACGGTAAACACTGAAGCTTTCTTT. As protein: CASSTGTVNTEAFF.

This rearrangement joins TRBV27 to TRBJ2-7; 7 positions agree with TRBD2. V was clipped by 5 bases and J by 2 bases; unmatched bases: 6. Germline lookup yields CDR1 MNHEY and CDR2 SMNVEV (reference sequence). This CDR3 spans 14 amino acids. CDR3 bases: TGTGCCAGCAGTCTGAGACTAGCTACCTACGAGCAGTACTTC. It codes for CASSLRLATYEQYF.